These 24 T cell receptor beta chains were all obtained from the same sample, sequenced in a study of blood T cell repertoires in COVID-19. Sequencing was performed with immunoSEQ multiplex PCR; in TCRdb, only in-frame clones are kept and a portion is missing. The sample has about 85,000 clones; roughly 87% are singletons. Sequenced material: peripheral blood. The receptors derive from a man between 60 and 70 years old with acute or convalescent COVID-19.

This chain joins TRBV2 and TRBJ1-3; D is perhaps TRBD1 (5 bases). The CDR3 spans 17 residues. Germline V gene sequence: CDR1 SNHLY, CDR2 FYNNEI. V lost 2 bases to trimming and J lost 4 bases, with 18 bases between them. The CDR3 nucleotides read TGTGCCAGCAGTGAACCCCCGGTACAGGCTTTCGGAAACACCATATATTTT. Translated, it gives CASSEPPVQAFGNTIYF.

This sequence joins TRBV7-3 and TRBJ2-5; 10 bases match TRBD2. The germline V gene has CDR1 SGHTA and CDR2 FQGTGA. V was clipped by 2 bases and J by 5 bases; unmatched bases: 5. The CDR3 contains 15 residues. Written as DNA, the CDR3 is TGTGCCAGCAGCTTAGGAGCGGGGGGGCCGGAGACCCAGTACTTC. Translation gives CASSLGAGGPETQYF. Full variable domain (missing parts from reference TRBV7-3 and TRBJ2-5): GAGVSQTPSNKVTEKGKYVELRCDPISGHTALYWYRQSLGQGPEFLIYFQGTGAADDSGLPNDRFFAVRPEGSVSTLKIQRTERGDSAVYLCASSLGAGGPETQYFGPGTRLLVL.

The chain couples TRBV29-1 to TRBJ2-3; 7 bases line up with TRBD1. The CDR3 totals 14 residues. V lost 6 bases, J lost 0 bases, and 6 bases stayed unmatched. Germline lookup yields CDR1 SQVTM and CDR2 ANQGSEA. CDR3 protein: CSVGQDTSTDTQYF. The CDR3 bases are TGCAGCGTAGGACAGGATACTAGCACAGATACGCAGTATTTT.

The chain uses TRBV7-6 and TRBJ2-7, with 7 positions matching TRBD1. The length of the CDR3 is 15 residues. V shed 1 base and J 5 bases; nucleotides not matched to a gene: 8. The germline gives CDR1 SGHVS, CDR2 FNYEAQ. Here the CDR3 DNA reads TGTGCCAGCAGCTTAGTAGGGGGCTTTGGGGACGAGCAGTACTTC. Translated: CASSLVGGFGDEQYF. The whole variable domain, remainder taken from reference TRBV7-6 and TRBJ2-7, is GAGVSQSPRYKVTKRGQDVALRCDPISGHVSLYWYRQALGQGPEFLTYFNYEAQQDKSGLPNDRFSAERPEGSISTLTIQRTEQRDSAMYRCASSLVGGFGDEQYFGPGTRLTVT.

The rearrangement joins TRBV10-3 to TRBJ2-7, with D possibly TRBD2 on 7 matching bases. V lost 10 bases and J 2 bases, leaving 15 bases between the germline ends. The CDR3 is made up of 13 amino acids. CDR1 and CDR2 (germline): ENHRY, SYGVKD. CDR3 sequence reads: CATRGGHTYEQYF. CDR3 DNA: TGTGCCACAAGGGGGGGTCATACCTACGAGCAGTACTTC.

The gene calls are TRBV27 and TRBJ2-2, with D hard to call. This CDR3 is 12 amino acids long. Trimming took off 6 bases at V and 5 bases at J, with 7 bases between the two ends. The germline V gene encodes CDR1 MNHEY and CDR2 SMNVEV (reference sequence). This CDR3 reads CASRRNTGELFF. CDR3 in DNA: TGTGCCAGCAGGAGAAATACCGGGGAGCTGTTTTTT.

The J gene is TRBJ2-3, the V gene TRBV7-2; TRBD2 aligns across 12 bases. The germline V gene encodes CDR1 SGHTA and CDR2 FQGNSA. The CDR3 extends over 17 amino acids. J lost 5 bases, V lost 5 bases, and 11 bases had no gene match. The CDR3 region is CASSPGLAGPQGDTQYF. CDR3 sequence (DNA): TGTGCCAGCAGCCCGGGACTAGCGGGTCCTCAAGGAGATACGCAGTATTTT.

The CDR3 is CASSSPGASGQGAYTEAFF. CDR3 DNA: TGTGCCAGCAGTTCCCCTGGAGCCTCAGGACAGGGGGCTTACACTGAAGCTTTCTTT. This chain uses TRBV28 with TRBJ1-1; 11 bases are a match to TRBD1. V lost 4 bases, J lost 3 bases, and 16 bases stayed unmatched. The CDR3 extends over 19 amino acids. Germline values: CDR1 MDHEN, CDR2 SYDVKM.

The chain links TRBV3-1 (or the pseudogene TRBV3-2) to TRBJ2-3; 12 bases are shared with TRBD2. Losses at the gene ends were 1 base for V and 5 bases for J; bases not matched to a gene: 10. This CDR3 contains 18 residues. Germline assignment: CDR1 LGHDT and CDR2 YNNKEL (reference sequence). The CDR3 region is CASSQGLSSGGAGDTQYF. Written as DNA, the CDR3 is TGTGCCAGCAGCCAAGGCCTCTCTAGCGGGGGGGCCGGAGATACGCAGTATTTT.

V is TRBV19 and J is TRBJ2-1, with 13 bases identical to TRBD2. There are 19 residues in the CDR3. V was pared by 4 bases and J by 0 bases, with 9 bases of the junction left unmatched. Germline CDR1 LNHDA, CDR2 SQIVND (reference sequence). CDR3 bases: TGTGCCAGTAGTACGGGACTAGCGGGGCCCTTGAGCTCCTACAATGAGCAGTTCTTC. Residues: CASSTGLAGPLSSYNEQFF.

The chain joins TRBV4-3 to TRBJ2-7; 7 bases fit TRBD1. Germline V gene sequence: CDR1 LGHNA, CDR2 YSLEER. The junction had 4 bases not matched to a gene; V was cut back by 0 bases and J by 2 bases. The CDR3 runs 15 residues. The CDR3 spells CASSQDPQGAYEQYF. DNA of the CDR3: TGCGCCAGCAGCCAAGATCCGCAGGGGGCCTACGAGCAGTACTTC.

The chain links TRBV18 to TRBJ1-1; no clear D. This CDR3 contains 14 residues. The V end lost 5 bases, the J end lost 2 bases, and 12 bases lay between the germline ends. The V gene's germline CDR1 is KGHSH and CDR2 LQKENI. CDR3 protein: CASSAARENTEAFF. Written as DNA, the CDR3 is TGTGCCAGCTCAGCCGCCCGGGAAAACACTGAAGCTTTCTTT.

This clone has more than one count but fewer than ten. The CDR3 spells CASSSGQDPGTNEKLFF. The CDR3 bases are TGTGCCAGCAGCTCAGGACAGGACCCAGGGACTAATGAAAAACTGTTTTTT. J is TRBJ1-4 and V is TRBV7-6, with TRBD1 matching over 7 bases. Trimming at V came to 4 bases and at J to 2 bases, leaving 10 bases not matched to a gene. This CDR3 spans 17 amino acids. Germline loops: CDR1 SGHVS, CDR2 FNYEAQ.

The gene calls are TRBV10-2 and TRBJ1-1, with D possibly being TRBD1 (6 bases). V lost 5 bases and J lost 0, with 10 bases in between. Germline CDR1 and CDR2: WSHSY and SAAADI. The CDR3 is made up of 14 amino acids. CDR3 sequence (DNA): TGCGCCAGCAGTCCGGGACACCTGAACACTGAAGCTTTCTTT. It yields the protein CASSPGHLNTEAFF.

V is TRBV19 and J is TRBJ1-2; TRBD1 agrees at 8 bases. The CDR3 consists of 18 residues. CDR1 LNHDA and CDR2 SQIVND come from the germline V gene (reference sequence). The J segment lost 0 bases and the V segment lost 7 bases, leaving 16 bases of the junction unmatched. The CDR3 DNA reads as TGTGCCAGTACCAGCCAACCCGGGACAGGAGCCACTAACTATGGCTACACCTTC. This encodes CASTSQPGTGATNYGYTF.

The CDR3 DNA is TGTGCCAGCAGCTTTTACAGTTCACAAGAGACCCAGTACTTC. Its protein is CASSFYSSQETQYF. The chain joins TRBV5-6 to TRBJ2-5; D ambiguous. CDR1 and CDR2 from the germline V gene are SGHDT and YYEEEE. Trimming took 2 bases from V and 2 from J, leaving 10 bases between them. The CDR3 runs 14 residues. Combining the CDR3 with reference TRBV5-6 and TRBJ2-5 gives the whole variable domain DAGVTQSPTHLIKTRGQQVTLRCSPKSGHDTVSWYQQALGQGPQFIFQYYEEEERQRGNFPDRFSGHQFPNYSSELNVNALLLGDSALYLCASSFYSSQETQYFGPGTRLLVL.

This clone was found a few times. The chain joins TRBV2 to TRBJ2-5; unclear D gene. Deletions cut 1 base from V and 3 bases from J, with 9 bases between. The CDR3 loop spans 14 amino acids. CDR1 and CDR2 from the germline V gene are SNHLY and FYNNEI. CDR3 in amino acids: CASSEGVAEETQYF. DNA of the CDR3: TGTGCCAGCAGTGAAGGTGTGGCAGAAGAGACCCAGTACTTC.

V gene TRBV27 combines with J gene TRBJ2-7; tentative D call: TRBD1 (5 bases). The length of the CDR3 is 14 residues. Per the germline V gene, CDR1 is MNHEY and CDR2 is SMNVEV (reference sequence). V shed 1 base and J shed 5 bases, with 12 bases lying between them. The CDR3 here is CASSLWGQVNEQYF. The DNA of the CDR3 is TGTGCCAGCAGTTTATGGGGCCAGGTCAACGAGCAGTACTTC.

This clone was seen a handful of times. V and J are TRBV6-6 and TRBJ1-1; D possibly corresponds to TRBD1 (5 bases). CDR1 and CDR2 from the germline V gene are MNHNY and SVGAGI (reference sequence). This CDR3 spans 14 amino acids. The germline V and J ends were trimmed by 6 bases and 2 bases, with 13 bases remaining between them. The CDR3 loop is CASRGGAANTEAFF. CDR3 nucleotides: TGTGCCAGCAGGGGGGGAGCGGCAAACACTGAAGCTTTCTTT.

The V gene is TRBV11-2, the J gene TRBJ2-1, with D tentatively TRBD2 (6 bases). CDR1 is SGHAT and CDR2 is FQNNGV in the germline V gene. Trimming pared 0 bases from V and 8 bases from J, leaving 17 bases between. CDR3 length: 16 amino acids. CDR3 residues: CASSLDRSPGVDEQFF. Here the CDR3 DNA reads TGTGCCAGCAGCTTAGATCGATCACCGGGGGTCGATGAGCAGTTCTTC.

The chain combines TRBV4-3 with TRBJ2-7, with TRBD2 identical over 13 bases. There are 19 residues in the CDR3. From germline, CDR1 is LGHNA and CDR2 YSLEER. J gave up 6 bases and V 3 bases, and 17 bases lay outside the gene matches. CDR3 loop: CASSQETSGGPPRIREQYF. CDR3 nucleotide sequence: TGCGCCAGCAGCCAGGAGACTAGCGGGGGGCCTCCCAGGATCCGCGAGCAGTACTTC.

The chain carries TRBV19 and TRBJ2-2, with 11 positions matching TRBD1. Germline CDR1 reads LNHDA; CDR2 reads SQIVND (reference sequence). Unmatched junction bases numbered 1, after V lost 5 bases and J lost 5 bases. The length of the CDR3 is 14 residues. CDR3 region: CASSGQGATGELFF. The CDR3 DNA reads as TGTGCCAGTAGTGGACAGGGGGCAACCGGGGAGCTGTTTTTT. Full variable domain (rest looked up from reference TRBV19 and TRBJ2-2): DGGITQSPKYLFRKEGQNVTLSCEQNLNHDAMYWYRQDPGQGLRLIYYSQIVNDFQKGDIAEGYSVSREKKESFPLTVTSAQKNPTAFYLCASSGQGATGELFFGEGSRLTVL.

This sequence joins TRBV10-3 and TRBJ2-7; 11 bases align to TRBD1. V gave up 7 bases and J gave up 3 bases; unmatched junction bases: 5. There are 14 residues in the CDR3. Germline CDR1 reads ENHRY; CDR2 reads SYGVKD. CDR3 coding DNA: TGTGCCATCACCTCCGGGACAGGGGGCTACGAGCAGTACTTC. Encoded protein: CAITSGTGGYEQYF.

The chain is built from TRBV4-2 and TRBJ1-5; possibly TRBD1 for D (5 bases). Germline V lookup: CDR1 LGHNA, CDR2 YNFKEQ. V dropped 3 bases and J dropped 5 bases, with 11 bases sitting between them. This CDR3 has 14 amino acids. CDR3 amino acids: CASSQGGSDQPQHF. The CDR3 region has the DNA TGTGCCAGCAGCCAGGGGGGGTCAGATCAGCCCCAGCATTTT.